This T cell receptor beta chain was captured by sequencing in a study of regulatory T cells in long-lasting Graves disease. Notes on the study in general: Newly diagnosed Graves' patients exceeded persistent ones in TCR diversity.

The sample holds a few counts of this clonotype. Antigen unknown. V lost 1 base and J lost 4, with 14 bases in between. The germline CDR1 and CDR2 sequences are SNHLY and FYNNEI. The CDR3 extends over 15 amino acids. Arm-PCR of CDR3 regions and iRepertoire HTBI primers were used to build TCR beta libraries. TCRdb re-derived calls from the multiplex PCR reads in MiXCR, one entry per CDR3 protein. Here the sample spans some 460,000 distinct CDR3 sequences, around 16% being singletons. Time point defined: newly diagnosed GD, antithyroid drugs for less than 3 months. Extracted PBMC RNA gave rise to the TCR library. This same sample was also part of a study on T cells in Graves' hyperthyroidism and ophthalmopathy. From that report: Graves' hyperthyroidism was deemed stable absent ophthalmopathy progression within 18 months. Diagnosing involved the use of clinical symptoms, serum thyroxine and TRAb, thyroid ultrasound and orbital computed tomography. Initially, a first-round RT-PCR of the TCR CDR3 employed the HTBI primer set.

The sample here was peripheral blood mononuclear cells (PBMCs), taken at new diagnosis, from a patient treated with antithyroid drugs. The receptor comes from a man aged 35-49 years with Graves disease. The chain employs TRBV2 and TRBJ2-7; maybe TRBD1 (6 bases). The CDR3 region has the DNA TGTGCCAGCAGTGAAGGCAGGGGTTTAAAATACGAGCAGTACTTC. Translating gives CASSEGRGLKYEQYF.